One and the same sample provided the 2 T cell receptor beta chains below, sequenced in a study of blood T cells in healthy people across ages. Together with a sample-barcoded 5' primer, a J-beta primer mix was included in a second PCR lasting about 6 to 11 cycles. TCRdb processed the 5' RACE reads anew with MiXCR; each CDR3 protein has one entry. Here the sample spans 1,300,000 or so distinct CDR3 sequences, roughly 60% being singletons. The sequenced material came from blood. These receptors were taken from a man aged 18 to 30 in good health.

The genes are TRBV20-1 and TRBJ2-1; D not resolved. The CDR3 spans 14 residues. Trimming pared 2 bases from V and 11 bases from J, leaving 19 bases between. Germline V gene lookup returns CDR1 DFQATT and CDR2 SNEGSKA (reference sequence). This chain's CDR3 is CSARSPVYRNQQFF. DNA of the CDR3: TGCAGTGCTAGATCTCCGGTTTACCGGAACCAGCAGTTCTTC.

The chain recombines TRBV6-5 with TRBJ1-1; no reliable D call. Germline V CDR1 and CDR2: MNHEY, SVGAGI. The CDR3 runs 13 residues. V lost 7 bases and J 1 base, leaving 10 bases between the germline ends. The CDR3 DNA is TGTGCCAGCACGGGAGGCGCGAACACTGAAGCTTTCTTT. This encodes CASTGGANTEAFF.